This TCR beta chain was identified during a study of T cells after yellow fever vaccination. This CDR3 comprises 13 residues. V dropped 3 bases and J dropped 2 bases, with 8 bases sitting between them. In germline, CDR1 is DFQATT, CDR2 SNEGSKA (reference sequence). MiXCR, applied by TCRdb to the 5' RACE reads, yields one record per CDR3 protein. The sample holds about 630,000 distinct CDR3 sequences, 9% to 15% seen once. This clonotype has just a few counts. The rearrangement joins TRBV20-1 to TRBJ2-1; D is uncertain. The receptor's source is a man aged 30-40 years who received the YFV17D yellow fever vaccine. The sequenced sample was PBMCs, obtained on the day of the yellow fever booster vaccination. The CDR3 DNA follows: TGCAGTGCTAGCCAGAATACCTACAATGAGCAGTTCTTC. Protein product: CSASQNTYNEQFF.